Listed below are T cell receptor beta chains from one sample, sequenced in a study of cytotoxic CD8 clonotypes in ibrutinib-treated CLL. The assay was immunoSEQ multiplex PCR, and TCRdb's table has in-frame clones only and misses some. The sample has 120,000 to 150,000 clones, 80% to 95% seen once. Source: PBMCs, taken after 12 months of ibrutinib treatment. The source is a human donor with chronic lymphocytic leukemia. Each CDR3 is given with its conserved first and last residue. D genes are given only for firm matches. Clone size is not always given. Where it is, it says once, few, many or a class for expanded clones.

j_call v_call d_call clone_size cdr3_nt cdr3_aa
TRBJ2-1 TRBV30 - - TGTGCCTGGAGTGTGGGGCCCAATGAGCAGTTCTTC CAWSVGPNEQFF
TRBJ1-2 TRBV10-3 - - TGTGCCATCAGTGAGTCCGTGGAAGGGGATGGCTACACCTTC CAISESVEGDGYTF
TRBJ2-5 TRBV2 - - TGTGCCAGCAGTGTGGAAGAGACCCAGTACTTC CASSVEETQYF
TRBJ2-5 TRBV7-2 TRBD2 - TGTGCCAGCAGCTCCGGGACTAGCGATGGGACCCAGTACTTC CASSSGTSDGTQYF
TRBJ1-2 TRBV28 - - TGTGCCAGCAGTTCCCCCCAAACGGGATCAAAATATGGCTACACCTTC CASSSPQTGSKYGYTF
TRBJ1-2 TRBV2 - - TGTGCCAGCAACCCGGGAGAAGACCCTTATGGCTACACCTTC CASNPGEDPYGYTF
TRBJ2-4 TRBV11-3 TRBD1 once TGTGCCAGCAGCTCTCAGGGGGCCCCAGGAAAAAACATTCAGTACTTC CASSSQGAPGKNIQYF
TRBJ1-4 TRBV15 - - TGTGCCACCAGCAGAGAACCTGGCGGCCTACCGGAAAAACTGTTTTTT CATSREPGGLPEKLFF
TRBJ2-5 TRBV9 - - TGTGCCAGCAGCGTTGCTCCCGGGCAGGGTCAAGAGACCCAGTACTTC CASSVAPGQGQETQYF
TRBJ1-1 TRBV7-8 TRBD1 - TGTGCCAGCAGAACTGACAGGGGCGCACCCGAAGCTTTCTTT CASRTDRGAPEAFF
TRBJ2-7 TRBV10-2 - - TGCGCCAGCAGGGAAGGGATACGGTACGAGCAGTACTTC CASREGIRYEQYF
TRBJ1-2 TRBV2 TRBD1 - TGTGCCAGCAGAAGGGACAGGGTTGATGGCTACACCTTC CASRRDRVDGYTF
TRBJ2-3 TRBV7-8 TRBD2 - TGTGCCAGCACGAGCGGGAGAAGCACAGATACGCAGTATTTT CASTSGRSTDTQYF
TRBJ2-3 TRBV7-6 - - TGTGCCAGCACCTCTGCGAGCGGGTACACAGATACGCAGTATTTT CASTSASGYTDTQYF
TRBJ2-1 TRBV29-1 - - TGCAGCGTTGAAGTACGGAGCTCCTACAATGAGCAGTTCTTC CSVEVRSSYNEQFF
TRBJ2-5 TRBV5-4 - - TGTGCCAGCAGCTTGAATCGCGGGAACTACCAAGAGACCCAGTACTTC CASSLNRGNYQETQYF
TRBJ2-6 TRBV7-3 - - TGTGCCAGCAGTCTCATGGGGCCTGGGGCCAACGTCCTGACTTTC CASSLMGPGANVLTF
TRBJ1-2 TRBV30 - - TGTGCCTGGAGTCAACAGGTTGATCTTTATGGCTACACCTTC CAWSQQVDLYGYTF
TRBJ1-1 TRBV2 - - TGTGCCAGCAATCAGCTGATGAACACTGAAGCTTTCTTT CASNQLMNTEAFF
TRBJ1-3 TRBV19 - once TGTGCCAGTACTACCGACACTTACTCTGGAAACACCATATATTTT CASTTDTYSGNTIYF
TRBJ1-1 TRBV28 TRBD1 - TGTGCCAGCAGTCCGTTGGACAGGGGATCAGAAGCTTTCTTT CASSPLDRGSEAFF
TRBJ2-7 TRBV7-2 - - TGTGCCAGCAGCTTAGAGGGTTACTCCTACGAGCAGTACTTC CASSLEGYSYEQYF